A single sample is the source of the 32 T cell receptor beta chains below, sequenced in a study of T cell repertoires in ileal Crohn's disease. Lamina propria lymphocytes from surgical specimens were isolated on a density gradient before sorting. TCRdb's copy holds only in-frame clones and misses some; the assay was immunoSEQ multiplex PCR. Altogether a few thousand clones are present, 90% being singletons, with the ten largest covering about 2%. The sample consisted of CD4+ T cells sorted from the ileum. These receptors were obtained from an adult with Crohn's disease.

The chain combines TRBV29-1 with TRBJ2-3, with D possibly TRBD2 on 6 matching bases. The germline V and J ends were trimmed by 1 base and 1 base, with 18 bases remaining between them. The CDR3 runs to 17 residues. In germline, CDR1 is SQVTM, CDR2 ANQGSEA. CDR3 sequence (DNA): TGCAGCGTTGAAGGGGCGGACGGGGGAGGTCGCACAGATACGCAGTATTTT. Encoded protein: CSVEGADGGGRTDTQYF.

The chain carries TRBV7-9 and TRBJ2-1; 8 bases line up with TRBD1. With 4 bases clipped from V and 0 bases from J, the junction kept 2 bases outside the gene matches. The CDR3 runs to 15 residues. The germline CDR1 and CDR2 sequences are SEHNR and FQNEAQ (reference sequence). The DNA for the CDR3 is TGTGCCAGCAGCTACGACAGGGGCTCCTACAATGAGCAGTTCTTC. Amino acid sequence: CASSYDRGSYNEQFF.

J is TRBJ1-5 and V is TRBV20-1, with a weak D call TRBD1 (6 bases). The CDR3 consists of 11 residues. V was shortened by 5 bases and J by 11 bases, with 13 bases between the two germline ends. The germline V gene encodes CDR1 DFQATT and CDR2 SNEGSKA (reference sequence). The CDR3 bases are TGCAGTGCTCATACCTACAGGGCCCAGCATTTT. Translating gives CSAHTYRAQHF.

The chain combines TRBV19 with TRBJ1-5; D unclear. Germline V gene lookup returns CDR1 LNHDA and CDR2 SQIVND (reference sequence). V lost 4 bases and J lost 6, with 16 bases in between. The CDR3 runs 15 residues. DNA of the CDR3: TGTGCCAGTAGTAGTGGGCCGACGGGGATTCAGCCCCAGCATTTT. Its protein product is CASSSGPTGIQPQHF. Full variable domain (rest looked up from reference TRBV19 and TRBJ1-5): DGGITQSPKYLFRKEGQNVTLSCEQNLNHDAMYWYRQDPGQGLRLIYYSQIVNDFQKGDIAEGYSVSREKKESFPLTVTSAQKNPTAFYLCASSSGPTGIQPQHFGDGTRLSIL.

The chain carries TRBV5-4 and TRBJ2-3; 8 nucleotides line up with TRBD2. V lost 5 bases, J lost 2 bases, and 10 bases stayed unmatched. CDR1 SGHNT and CDR2 YYREEE come from the germline V gene (reference sequence). The length of the CDR3 is 16 residues. The CDR3 coding sequence is TGTGCCAGCAGTTCGAGCGGGAGCCCCCTCACAGATACGCAGTATTTT. Translating it yields CASSSSGSPLTDTQYF.

The gene calls are TRBV30 and TRBJ2-2; 9 bases are shared with TRBD2. Germline loops: CDR1 GTSNPN, CDR2 SVGIG (reference sequence). The length of the CDR3 is 14 residues. V lost 4 bases to trimming and J lost 4 bases; unmatched junction nucleotides: 4. The CDR3 reads CAWMGLASTGELFF. In DNA, the CDR3 is TGTGCCTGGATGGGACTAGCTAGCACCGGGGAGCTGTTTTTT.

The chain combines TRBV2 with TRBJ1-4; 9 nucleotides align to TRBD1. The V gene's germline CDR1 is SNHLY and CDR2 FYNNEI. V was clipped by 4 bases and J by 6 bases; unmatched bases: 3. The CDR3 runs to 14 residues. The CDR3: CASSARTGDEKLFF. In nucleotides, the CDR3 is TGTGCCAGCAGTGCGAGGACAGGGGATGAAAAACTGTTTTTT. Full variable domain (missing parts from reference TRBV2 and TRBJ1-4): EPEVTQTPSHQVTQMGQEVILRCVPISNHLYFYWYRQILGQKVEFLVSFYNNEISEKSEIFDDQFSVERPDGSNFTLKIRSTKLEDSAMYFCASSARTGDEKLFFGSGTQLSVL.

The chain employs TRBV7-8 and TRBJ1-5; D not resolved. Germline loops: CDR1 SGHVS, CDR2 FQNEAQ. V shed 5 bases and J shed 4 bases, with 9 bases lying between them. The CDR3 consists of 13 residues. The CDR3 sequence: CASSPLANQPQHF. Here the CDR3 DNA reads TGTGCCAGCAGCCCCTTGGCAAATCAGCCCCAGCATTTT.

The chain is built from TRBV5-8 and TRBJ2-5, with 7 bases matching TRBD1. The CDR3 is 17 amino acids. Trimming took 1 base from V and 0 from J; bases not matched to a gene: 9. CDR1 is SGHTS and CDR2 is YDEGEE in the germline V gene. CDR3 protein: CASSLPLGGLYQETQYF. CDR3 nucleotides: TGTGCCAGCAGCTTGCCCCTAGGGGGCCTGTACCAAGAGACCCAGTACTTC.

The chain recombines TRBV19 with TRBJ1-2, with D uncertain. The germline gives CDR1 LNHDA, CDR2 SQIVND (reference sequence). V was trimmed by 3 bases and J by 0 bases, leaving 8 bases between them. The CDR3 runs 14 residues. CDR3 sequence: CASSMFTANYGYTF. CDR3 DNA: TGTGCCAGTAGTATGTTCACTGCTAACTATGGCTACACCTTC.

The chain has TRBV27 and TRBJ2-5, with TRBD1 as a possible D gene (6 bases). The CDR3 length is 15 residues. Germline loops: CDR1 MNHEY, CDR2 SMNVEV (reference sequence). V was clipped by 6 bases and J by 5 bases, with 19 bases between them. CDR3 nucleotides: TGTGCCAGCAGATCCCGCGGACAGCCTGAGGAGACCCAGTACTTC. It is translated as CASRSRGQPEETQYF.

CDR3 amino acids: CASSPRGTGNTIYF. The CDR3 DNA reads as TGTGCCAGCAGCCCGAGGGGGACTGGAAACACCATATATTTT. The chain recombines TRBV13 with TRBJ1-3, with TRBD1 as a possible D gene (6 bases). This CDR3 comprises 14 residues. With 5 bases removed from V and 2 bases from J, the gap between germline ends came to 10 bases. Germline V gene sequence: CDR1 PRHDT, CDR2 FYEKMQ (reference sequence).

The rearrangement joins TRBV6-6 to TRBJ2-3; 7 positions agree with TRBD2. V dropped 4 bases and J dropped 4; count of bases not matched to a gene: 5. Germline V gene data show CDR1 as MNHNY and CDR2 as SVGAGI (reference sequence). This CDR3 is built from 14 residues. CDR3 nucleotide sequence: TGTGCCAGCAGTTCACTAGCGAGAGCAGATACGCAGTATTTT. The encoded protein is CASSSLARADTQYF.

The chain couples TRBV28 to TRBJ2-1, with 11 bases aligning to TRBD2. Unmatched junction bases numbered 1, after V lost 3 bases and J lost 0 bases. Germline values: CDR1 MDHEN, CDR2 SYDVKM. CDR3 length equals 16 residues. Here the CDR3 DNA reads TGTGCCAGCAGTTTCGGACTAGCGGGCTCCTACAATGAGCAGTTCTTC. It encodes CASSFGLAGSYNEQFF.

J is TRBJ2-4 and V is TRBV21-1; the table's D call of TRBD1 was not tested on the DNA. TRBV21-1 is flagged as a pseudogene. The CDR3 loop spans 20 amino acids. The CDR3 loop is CASLRPTTGQGKGAKNIQYF. CDR3 nucleotide sequence: TGTGCCAGCCTTCGTCCGACGACAGGACAGGGGAAGGGGGCCAAAAACATTCAGTACTTC.

V and J are TRBV10-3 and TRBJ2-2, with 7 bases identical to TRBD2. Unmatched junction bases numbered 8, after V lost 7 bases and J lost 6 bases. Germline V gene lookup returns CDR1 ENHRY and CDR2 SYGVKD. This CDR3 comprises 14 residues. The CDR3 loop reads CAITRTRDSGELFF. DNA for the CDR3: TGTGCCATCACTCGGACTAGGGACTCCGGGGAGCTGTTTTTT.

The chain uses TRBV5-1 and TRBJ2-7; 8 bases fit TRBD1. Germline assignment: CDR1 SGHRS and CDR2 YFSETQ. The CDR3 extends over 14 amino acids. J lost 4 bases, V lost 0 bases, and 3 bases had no gene match. CDR3 loop: CASSLGTGRYEQYF. CDR3 nucleotides: TGCGCCAGCAGCTTGGGGACAGGGAGGTACGAGCAGTACTTC.

J is TRBJ2-3 and V is TRBV11-3, with 8 positions matching TRBD1. The J segment lost 5 bases and the V segment lost 5 bases, leaving 9 bases of the junction unmatched. The CDR3 is 15 residues long. The germline CDR1 and CDR2 sequences are SGHNT and YENEEA. In DNA form, the CDR3 reads TGTGCCAGCAGCCAACGGACAGGGCAAGGAGATACGCAGTATTTT. Encoded protein: CASSQRTGQGDTQYF.

V usage is TRBV2 and J usage is TRBJ2-5; 7 bases are shared with TRBD1. Germline CDR1 and CDR2: SNHLY and FYNNEI. V was clipped by 5 bases and J by 2 bases; unmatched bases: 2. CDR3 length equals 13 residues. The CDR3 coding sequence is TGTGCCAGCAGTCGGGGACAGCAAGAGACCCAGTACTTC. Translating it yields CASSRGQQETQYF.

The chain joins TRBV28 to TRBJ1-5; a possible D gene is TRBD1 (5 bases). CDR1 and CDR2 (germline): MDHEN, SYDVKM. This CDR3 is 18 amino acids long. Deletions cut 2 bases from V and 0 bases from J, with 17 bases between. The CDR3 bases are TGTGCCAGCAGTTTAGGGGGGAGTTCGATTTATAGCAATCAGCCCCAGCATTTT. Translated: CASSLGGSSIYSNQPQHF.

This clone was seen once. The chain joins TRBV5-1 to TRBJ1-4; weak D call: TRBD1 (5 bases). Germline V gene data show CDR1 as SGHRS and CDR2 as YFSETQ. The CDR3 spans 14 residues. Trimming removed 0 bases at V and 4 bases at J, with 7 bases between. CDR3 DNA: TGCGCCAGCAGCTTGGAACAGGATAATGAAAAACTGTTTTTT. This translates into CASSLEQDNEKLFF.

V gene TRBV29-1 combines with J gene TRBJ2-5; 11 nucleotides line up with TRBD2. V shed 1 base, J shed 5 bases, and the junction held 9 bases outside the gene matches. The CDR3 sequence is 16 residues long. Germline lookup yields CDR1 SQVTM and CDR2 ANQGSEA. Written as DNA, the CDR3 is TGCAGCGTTGAAGGGCTAGCGGGAGGCGAGGGGGAGACCCAGTACTTC. Its translation is CSVEGLAGGEGETQYF.

The genes are TRBV28 and TRBJ2-7; D uncertain. Per the germline V gene, CDR1 is MDHEN and CDR2 is SYDVKM. The CDR3 has 12 amino acids. Trimming left V 2 bases short and J 2 bases short, with 4 bases between. CDR3 residues: CASSLPTYEQYF. CDR3 in DNA: TGTGCCAGCAGTTTACCTACCTACGAGCAGTACTTC.

There are a few counts of this clone. The chain carries TRBV19 and TRBJ1-5; D gene ambiguous. The V gene's germline CDR1 is LNHDA and CDR2 SQIVND (reference sequence). V was shortened by 1 base and J by 4 bases, with 14 bases between the two germline ends. The CDR3 covers 16 residues. The CDR3 here is CASSIVISEINQPQHF. The CDR3 region has the DNA TGTGCCAGTAGTATAGTCATTTCAGAAATTAATCAGCCCCAGCATTTT.

The rearrangement uses TRBV6-6 and TRBJ1-1, with 7 bases lining up with TRBD1. V lost 4 bases and J lost 5; bases outside the gene matches: 4. The germline V gene encodes CDR1 MNHNY and CDR2 SVGAGI (reference sequence). The CDR3 totals 13 residues. DNA for the CDR3: TGTGCCAGCAGTTCGACAGGGCGGACTGAAGCTTTCTTT. Its protein product is CASSSTGRTEAFF.

The chain has TRBV7-2 and TRBJ2-2, with D unclear. The CDR3 contains 15 residues. CDR1 and CDR2 (germline): SGHTA, FQGNSA. The V gene lost 1 base and the J gene lost 3 bases, with 9 bases spanning the gap. CDR3 residues: CASSLVYRDTGELFF. The CDR3 nucleotides read TGTGCCAGCAGCTTAGTTTATCGAGACACCGGGGAGCTGTTTTTT. The full variable domain, completed using reference TRBV7-2 and TRBJ2-2, is GAGVSQSPSNKVTEKGKDVELRCDPISGHTALYWYRQSLGQGLEFLIYFQGNSAPDKSGLPSDRFSAERTGGSVSTLTIQRTQQEDSAVYLCASSLVYRDTGELFFGEGSRLTVL.

The chain couples TRBV18 to TRBJ2-4; 8 nucleotides agree with TRBD1. Germline values: CDR1 KGHSH, CDR2 LQKENI. V was pared by 3 bases and J by 14 bases, with 9 bases of the junction left unmatched. CDR3 length: 13 amino acids. The CDR3 DNA reads as TGTGCCAGCTCACCTACGACAGGGGCGACGGAGTACTTC. Translated, it gives CASSPTTGATEYF.

The J gene is TRBJ2-3, the V gene TRBV9; 9 bases map to TRBD1. Looked up from germline, CDR1 is SGDLS and CDR2 is YYNGEE. V shed 0 bases, J shed 2 bases, and the junction held 7 bases outside the gene matches. The CDR3 length is 17 residues. The CDR3 sequence is CASSVAGGQGITDTQYF. In nucleotides, the CDR3 is TGTGCCAGCAGCGTAGCTGGGGGACAGGGAATCACAGATACGCAGTATTTT.

DNA for the CDR3: TGTGCCAGCAGCTTCGACCGGGTC. Its translation is CASSFDRV. The chain couples TRBV9 to TRBJ2-7; no reliable D call. Germline V gene lookup returns CDR1 SGDLS and CDR2 YYNGEE. The length of the CDR3 is 8 residues.

The rearrangement joins TRBV27 to TRBJ2-1; 9 bases agree with TRBD2. V shed 4 bases, J shed 0 bases, and the junction held 7 bases outside the gene matches. The CDR3 covers 17 residues. The germline CDR1 and CDR2 sequences are MNHEY and SMNVEV (reference sequence). The CDR3 spells CASSWLPAGGSYNEQFF. CDR3 nucleotides: TGTGCCAGCAGTTGGCTTCCAGCGGGAGGCTCCTACAATGAGCAGTTCTTC.

The genes are TRBV28 and TRBJ1-2, with 8 bases that match TRBD1. The ends lost 3 bases at V and 5 bases at J; junction bases unmatched: 8. Per germline, CDR1 MDHEN and CDR2 SYDVKM. The CDR3 covers 15 residues. This CDR3 is CASSFPGQGEYGYTF. The CDR3 DNA follows: TGTGCCAGCAGTTTCCCCGGACAGGGAGAGTATGGCTACACCTTC.

The chain employs TRBV7-8 and TRBJ1-1; TRBD1 agrees at 10 bases. Germline lookup yields CDR1 SGHVS and CDR2 FQNEAQ. V was clipped by 5 bases and J by 1 base; unmatched bases: 13. The CDR3 totals 18 residues. The CDR3 loop reads CASSRISGQGVPNTEAFF. The CDR3, as DNA: TGTGCCAGCAGCCGAATCTCCGGACAGGGGGTTCCGAACACTGAAGCTTTCTTT.